This T cell receptor (beta chain) was identified in a study of T cell repertoires in aging, cancer and after chemotherapy. Germline CDR1 reads LNHNV; CDR2 reads YYDKDF (reference sequence). The ends were cut back, 1 base at V and 5 bases at J, with 7 bases in the middle. The CDR3 contains 13 residues. A few counts support this clonotype. TCR beta rearrangements were amplified from peripheral blood genomic DNA. TRB rearrangements spanning V, D and J were amplified using mixed TRB-A/B primers. TCRdb re-called the multiplex PCR reads through MiXCR, storing one row per CDR3 protein. The sample has under 15,000 distinct CDR3 sequences; 21% are singletons.

This chain connects TRBV15 to TRBJ2-3, with a tentative D call TRBD1 (5 bases). This TCR was sampled from a human donor in good health. The sequencing sample was made of blood. CDR3 protein: CATSRGGKDTQYF. The CDR3 nucleotides read TGTGCCACCAGCAGAGGGGGCAAAGATACGCAGTATTTT.